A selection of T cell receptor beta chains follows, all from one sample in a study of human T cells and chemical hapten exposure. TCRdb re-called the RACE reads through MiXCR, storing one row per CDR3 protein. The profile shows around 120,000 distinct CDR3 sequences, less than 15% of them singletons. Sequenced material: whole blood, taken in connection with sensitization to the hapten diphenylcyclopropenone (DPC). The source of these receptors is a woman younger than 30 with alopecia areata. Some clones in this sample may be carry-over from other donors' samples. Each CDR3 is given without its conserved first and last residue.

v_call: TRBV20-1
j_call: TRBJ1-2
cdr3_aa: SAVTPLGGYT

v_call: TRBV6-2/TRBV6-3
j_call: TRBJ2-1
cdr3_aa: ASGPLAGDSTEQF

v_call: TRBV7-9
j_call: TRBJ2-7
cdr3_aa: ASSRQVAYEQY

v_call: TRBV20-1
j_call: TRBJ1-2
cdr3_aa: SARVGGGAGYGYT

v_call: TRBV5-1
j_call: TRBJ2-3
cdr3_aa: ASSFNLGSTDTQY

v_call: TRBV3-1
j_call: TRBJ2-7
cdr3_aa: ASSQERGSSYEQY

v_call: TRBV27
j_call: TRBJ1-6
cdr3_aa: ASSLRVLNNSPLH

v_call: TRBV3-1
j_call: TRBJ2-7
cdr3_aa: ASSQGGGLRNEQY

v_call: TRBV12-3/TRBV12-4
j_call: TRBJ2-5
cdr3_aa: ASSASSTQY

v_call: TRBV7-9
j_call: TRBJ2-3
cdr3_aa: ASSPGTSGEDTQY

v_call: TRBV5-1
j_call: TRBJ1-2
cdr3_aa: ASSLFPAGPKGQHGYT

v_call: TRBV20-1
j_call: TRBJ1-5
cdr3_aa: SARARDRGNQPQH

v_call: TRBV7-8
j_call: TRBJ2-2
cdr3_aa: ASSFPGGPTGELF

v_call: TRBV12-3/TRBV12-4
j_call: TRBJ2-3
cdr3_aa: ASSLNGASTDTQY

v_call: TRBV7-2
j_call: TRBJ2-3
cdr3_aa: ASSSGPTRTDTQY

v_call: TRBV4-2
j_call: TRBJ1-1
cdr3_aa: ASSREGEYTEAF

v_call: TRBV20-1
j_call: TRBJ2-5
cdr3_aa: SASVADSKETQY

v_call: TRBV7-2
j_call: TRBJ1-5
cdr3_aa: ASSLASGNQPQH

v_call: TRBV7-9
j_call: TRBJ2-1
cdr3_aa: ASSLPWTGDEQF

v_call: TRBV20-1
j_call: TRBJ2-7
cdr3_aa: SARQGVNEQY

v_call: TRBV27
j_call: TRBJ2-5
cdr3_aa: ASSSPYRETQY

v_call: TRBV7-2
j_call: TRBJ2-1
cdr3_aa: ASSSLANEQF

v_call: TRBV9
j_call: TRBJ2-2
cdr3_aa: ASSVTGNTGELF

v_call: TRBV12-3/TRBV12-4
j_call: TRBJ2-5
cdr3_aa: ASSRTSGGAKTQY

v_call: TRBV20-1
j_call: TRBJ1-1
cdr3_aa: SASVRNTEAF

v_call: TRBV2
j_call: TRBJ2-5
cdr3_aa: ASSGLGAVETQY

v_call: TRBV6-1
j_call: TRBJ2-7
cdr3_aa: ASSAHRLSYEQY

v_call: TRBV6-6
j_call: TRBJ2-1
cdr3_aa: ASSYSGLGNDEQF

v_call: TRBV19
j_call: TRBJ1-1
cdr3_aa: ASSIKATGANTEAF

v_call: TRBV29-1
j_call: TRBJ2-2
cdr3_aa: SVGQGYTGELF

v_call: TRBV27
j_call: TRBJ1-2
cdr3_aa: ASSLLAGGFYGYT

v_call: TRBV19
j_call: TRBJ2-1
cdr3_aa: ASRSNLPGYNEQF

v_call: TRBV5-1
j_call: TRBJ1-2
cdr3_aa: ASSLSANYGYT

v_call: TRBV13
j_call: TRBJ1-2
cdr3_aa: ASSHQRTGGGYT

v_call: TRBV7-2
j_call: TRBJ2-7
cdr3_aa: ASSLAGTSGAPYEQY

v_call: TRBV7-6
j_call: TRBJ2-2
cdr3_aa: ASSLATYTGELF

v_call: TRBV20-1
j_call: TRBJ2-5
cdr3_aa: SAGDIQETQY